These 20 T cell receptor beta chains came from one sample sequenced in a study of neoadjuvant anti-PD-1 for oral cavity cancer. Method: immunoSEQ multiplex PCR; TCRdb's copy keeps in-frame clones and lacks some. The table shows around 12,000 clones, with around two thirds occurring only once. This specimen was tumor tissue, taken before nivolumab (anti-PD-1) treatment. The receptors shown here come from a person aged 35-79 years with oral cavity squamous cell carcinoma. The donor label of this sample is uncertain.

Only a few counts were recorded for this clone. This rearrangement joins TRBV27 to TRBJ1-5; 7 nucleotides agree with TRBD1. CDR3 length: 14 amino acids. Germline V gene data show CDR1 as MNHEY and CDR2 as SMNVEV (reference sequence). V dropped 4 bases and J dropped 4; count of bases not matched to a gene: 4. For the CDR3, the DNA is TGTGCCAGCAGTTCCAGACAGGGAAATCAGCCCCAGCATTTT. It encodes CASSSRQGNQPQHF.

V and J are TRBV15 and TRBJ2-2; the D is unclear. The CDR3 has 17 amino acids. The germline V gene encodes CDR1 LNHNV and CDR2 YYDKDF (reference sequence). V was shortened by 5 bases and J by 0 bases, with 16 bases between the two germline ends. CDR3 loop: CATSVQRLSSNTGELFF. The CDR3 DNA reads as TGTGCCACCAGCGTCCAACGACTTTCGTCGAACACCGGGGAGCTGTTTTTT. The whole variable domain, filled in from reference TRBV15 and TRBJ2-2, reads DAMVIQNPRYQVTQFGKPVTLSCSQTLNHNVMYWYQQKSSQAPKLLFHYYDKDFNNEADTPDNFQSRRPNTSFCFLDIRSPGLGDTAMYLCATSVQRLSSNTGELFFGEGSRLTVL.

This chain links TRBV5-6 with TRBJ1-2, with unresolved D. This CDR3 is 13 amino acids long. V lost 2 bases and J 1 base, leaving 6 bases between the germline ends. Germline V gives CDR1 SGHDT, CDR2 YYEEEE. CDR3 nucleotides: TGTGCCAGCAGCTTAGGTTTTAACTATGGCTACACCTTC. Protein: CASSLGFNYGYTF.

This clone was detected only a few times. This chain joins TRBV19 and TRBJ1-2; 11 bases match TRBD1. The V segment lost 7 bases and the J segment 2 bases; nucleotides outside the gene matches: 6. This CDR3 has 15 residues. The germline V gene encodes CDR1 LNHDA and CDR2 SQIVND (reference sequence). The DNA of the CDR3 is TGTGCCAGTACCTCCGGGACAGGGGGGAACTATGGCTACACCTTC. This codes for CASTSGTGGNYGYTF.

The V gene is TRBV5-1, the J gene TRBJ2-7, with no clear D. The germline V and J ends were trimmed by 1 base and 2 bases, with 13 bases remaining between them. CDR3 size: 15 residues. Germline V gene lookup returns CDR1 SGHRS and CDR2 YFSETQ. The DNA for the CDR3 is TGCGCCAGCAGCTTGTCTAGGCAGCTAACCTACGAGCAGTACTTC. It encodes CASSLSRQLTYEQYF.

The chain couples TRBV6-5 to TRBJ1-6; D remains ambiguous. Germline V gene data show CDR1 as MNHEY and CDR2 as SVGAGI. V was clipped by 5 bases and J by 5 bases, with 7 bases between them. The CDR3 sequence is 13 residues long. The CDR3 here is CASSGLDNSPLHF. Here the CDR3 DNA reads TGTGCCAGCAGTGGCTTGGATAATTCACCCCTCCACTTT.

The chain has TRBV19 and TRBJ1-5; 10 nucleotides match TRBD1. CDR3 size: 16 residues. J gave up 3 bases and V 5 bases, and 7 bases lay outside the gene matches. CDR1 and CDR2 from the germline V gene are LNHDA and SQIVND (reference sequence). The CDR3 DNA reads TGTGCCAGTAGTGGATGGGACAGGGGAATCAATCAGCCCCAGCATTTT. Its translation: CASSGWDRGINQPQHF. Combining the CDR3 with reference TRBV19 and TRBJ1-5 gives the whole variable domain DGGITQSPKYLFRKEGQNVTLSCEQNLNHDAMYWYRQDPGQGLRLIYYSQIVNDFQKGDIAEGYSVSREKKESFPLTVTSAQKNPTAFYLCASSGWDRGINQPQHFGDGTRLSIL.

This clone came up a few times. The rearrangement joins TRBV18 to TRBJ2-1; 8 bases are shared with TRBD2. Per germline, CDR1 KGHSH and CDR2 LQKENI. The CDR3 spans 18 residues. V dropped 2 bases and J dropped 1; count of bases not matched to a gene: 10. This CDR3 is CASSPSLGGGLSYNEQFF. The CDR3 nucleotides are TGTGCCAGCTCACCATCCCTGGGCGGGGGGCTTTCCTACAATGAGCAGTTCTTC.

This clone is labeled as medium-sized (0.01 to 0.1%). The gene calls are TRBV16 and TRBJ1-5; D is ambiguous. This CDR3 has 15 amino acids. Germline assignment: CDR1 KGHSY and CDR2 FQNENV. The V and J ends lost 3 bases and 3 bases respectively, with 12 bases between them. CDR3 residues: CASSHRTGSNQPQHF. The DNA for the CDR3 is TGTGCCAGCAGCCACCGGACGGGGTCCAATCAGCCCCAGCATTTT.

V usage is TRBV5-4 and J usage is TRBJ1-2, with a weak D call TRBD1 (5 bases). The CDR3 is made up of 13 amino acids. Looked up from germline, CDR1 is SGHNT and CDR2 is YYREEE (reference sequence). Trimming stripped 4 bases from V and 4 bases from J, with 11 bases between. DNA of the CDR3: TGTGCCAGCAGCCGGGGGGGGATCTATGGCTACACCTTC. Protein product: CASSRGGIYGYTF.

The chain links TRBV15 to TRBJ2-6; no clear D. Germline V gene lookup returns CDR1 LNHNV and CDR2 YYDKDF (reference sequence). The CDR3 is made up of 16 amino acids. Trimming removed 2 bases from V and 0 bases from J, with 8 bases in between. For the CDR3, the DNA is TGTGCCACCAGCAGATTCCAGGCCTCTGGGGCCAACGTCCTGACTTTC. Translated: CATSRFQASGANVLTF.

This clone was detected once. The DNA for the CDR3 is TGTGCCAGCAGCTTAATCGGATTCTCTCAAGAGACCCAGTACTTC. The encoded protein is CASSLIGFSQETQYF. This sequence joins TRBV11-2 and TRBJ2-5; unclear D gene. Germline CDR1 is SGHAT and CDR2 is FQNNGV. The V end was cut by 2 bases, the J end by 2 bases, with 12 bases between. The CDR3 sequence is 15 residues long.

The rearrangement links TRBV6-1 to TRBJ1-2; no definite D call. V lost 3 bases and J 4 bases, leaving 12 bases between the germline ends. CDR1 and CDR2 (germline): MNHNS, SASEGT. The CDR3 spans 14 residues. The CDR3: CASSDRNKIYGYTF. In nucleotides, the CDR3 is TGTGCCAGCAGTGACAGAAACAAAATCTATGGCTACACCTTC.

This clone was seen once. V gene TRBV9 combines with J gene TRBJ2-2; tentatively, D is TRBD2 (6 bases). Germline V gene data show CDR1 as SGDLS and CDR2 as YYNGEE. Trimming cost V 4 bases and J 4 bases, with 14 bases left between them. The CDR3 is 15 amino acids. The DNA for the CDR3 is TGTGCCAGCAGCTCCCCCGCTAGCGTCACCGGGGAGCTGTTTTTT. This encodes CASSSPASVTGELFF.

V gene TRBV11-2 combines with J gene TRBJ2-3; TRBD2 agrees at 7 bases. The CDR3 covers 15 residues. Germline CDR1 SGHAT, CDR2 FQNNGV. J was trimmed by 3 bases and V by 0 bases; bases with no gene match: 3. The DNA of the CDR3 is TGTGCCAGCAGCTTAGAGGGAGGGCCTACAGATACGCAGTATTTT. Protein: CASSLEGGPTDTQYF.

This rearrangement joins TRBV10-2 to TRBJ2-3, with D possibly being TRBD1 or TRBD2 (5 bases each). Per germline, CDR1 WSHSY and CDR2 SAAADI. V was shortened by 5 bases and J by 6 bases, with 18 bases between the two germline ends. The CDR3 is 15 amino acids. Here the CDR3 reads CASSPGTIMSDTQYF. CDR3 DNA: TGCGCCAGCAGTCCGGGGACCATAATGTCGGATACGCAGTATTTT.

V usage is TRBV4-1 and J usage is TRBJ2-1; TRBD2 might be the D (6 bases). This CDR3 spans 15 amino acids. V was shortened by 0 bases and J by 9 bases, with 15 bases between the two germline ends. Germline-derived CDR1 and CDR2 are MGHRA and YSYEKL. The CDR3 here is CASSQEGGRNTEQFF. The CDR3 bases are TGCGCCAGCAGCCAAGAAGGAGGGAGGAACACTGAGCAGTTCTTC.

This clone ranks as medium-sized. The V call is TRBV6-1, the J call TRBJ2-3, with TRBD2 identical over 7 bases. This CDR3 comprises 15 residues. Germline trimming cut 5 bases from V and 0 bases from J; bases unmatched to any gene: 5. Germline V gene sequence: CDR1 MNHNS, CDR2 SASEGT. For the CDR3, the DNA is TGTGCCAGCAGTCGAGCGGGGTCTAGCACAGATACGCAGTATTTT. Translation: CASSRAGSSTDTQYF.

The V gene is TRBV7-8, the J gene TRBJ2-7; a possible D gene is TRBD1 (6 bases). The CDR3 sequence is 17 residues long. Looked up from germline, CDR1 is SGHVS and CDR2 is FQNEAQ. Trimming cost V 1 base and J 1 base, with 17 bases left between them. CDR3 loop: CASSLGGSQGYSYEQYF. CDR3 sequence (DNA): TGTGCCAGCAGCTTAGGGGGGTCACAGGGATATTCCTACGAGCAGTACTTC.

The CDR3 here is CASSLADRAHTEAFF. DNA for the CDR3: TGTGCCAGCAGCTTAGCGGACAGAGCCCACACTGAAGCTTTCTTT. V is TRBV7-2 and J is TRBJ1-1; weak D call: TRBD1 (6 bases). The germline CDR1 and CDR2 sequences are SGHTA and FQGNSA. The CDR3 contains 15 residues. V was trimmed by 0 bases and J by 3 bases, leaving 11 bases between them.